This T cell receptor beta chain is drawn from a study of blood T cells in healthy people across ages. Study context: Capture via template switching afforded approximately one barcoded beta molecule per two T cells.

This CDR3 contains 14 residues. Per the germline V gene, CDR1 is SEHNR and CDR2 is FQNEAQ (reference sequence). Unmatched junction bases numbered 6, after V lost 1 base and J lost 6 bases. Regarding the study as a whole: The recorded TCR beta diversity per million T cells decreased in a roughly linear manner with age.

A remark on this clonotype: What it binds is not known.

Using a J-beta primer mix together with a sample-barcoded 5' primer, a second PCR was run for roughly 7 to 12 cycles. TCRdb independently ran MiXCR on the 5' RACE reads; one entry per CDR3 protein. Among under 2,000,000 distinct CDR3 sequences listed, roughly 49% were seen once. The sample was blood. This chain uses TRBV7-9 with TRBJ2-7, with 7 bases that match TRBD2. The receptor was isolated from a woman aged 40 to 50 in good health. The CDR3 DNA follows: TGTGCCAGCAGCTTAGAACTAGCGATGGGCGAGCAGTACTTC. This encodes CASSLELAMGEQYF. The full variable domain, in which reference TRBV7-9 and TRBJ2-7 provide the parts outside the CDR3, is DTGVSQNPRHKITKRGQNVTFRCDPISEHNRLYWYRQTLGQGPEFLTYFQNEAQLEKSRLLSDRFSAERPKGSFSTLEIQRTEQGDSAMYLCASSLELAMGEQYFGPGTRLTVT.